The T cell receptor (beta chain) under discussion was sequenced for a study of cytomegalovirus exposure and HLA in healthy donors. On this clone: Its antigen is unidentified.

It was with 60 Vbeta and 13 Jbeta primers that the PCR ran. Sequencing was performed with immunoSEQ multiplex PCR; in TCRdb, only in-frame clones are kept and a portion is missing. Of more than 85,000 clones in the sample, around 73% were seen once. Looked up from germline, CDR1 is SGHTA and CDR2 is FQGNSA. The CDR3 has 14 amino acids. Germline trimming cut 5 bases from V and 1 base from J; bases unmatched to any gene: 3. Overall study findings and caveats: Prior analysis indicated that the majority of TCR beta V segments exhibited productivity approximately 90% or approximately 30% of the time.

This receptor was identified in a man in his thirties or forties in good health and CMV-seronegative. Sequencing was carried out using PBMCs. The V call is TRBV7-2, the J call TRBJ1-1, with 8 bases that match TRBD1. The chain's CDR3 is CASSVGQGNTEAFF. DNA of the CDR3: TGTGCCAGCAGCGTTGGACAGGGGAACACTGAAGCTTTCTTT. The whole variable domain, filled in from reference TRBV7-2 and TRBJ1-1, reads GAGVSQSPSNKVTEKGKDVELRCDPISGHTALYWYRQSLGQGLEFLIYFQGNSAPDKSGLPSDRFSAERTGGSVSTLTIQRTQQEDSAVYLCASSVGQGNTEAFFGQGTRLTVV.